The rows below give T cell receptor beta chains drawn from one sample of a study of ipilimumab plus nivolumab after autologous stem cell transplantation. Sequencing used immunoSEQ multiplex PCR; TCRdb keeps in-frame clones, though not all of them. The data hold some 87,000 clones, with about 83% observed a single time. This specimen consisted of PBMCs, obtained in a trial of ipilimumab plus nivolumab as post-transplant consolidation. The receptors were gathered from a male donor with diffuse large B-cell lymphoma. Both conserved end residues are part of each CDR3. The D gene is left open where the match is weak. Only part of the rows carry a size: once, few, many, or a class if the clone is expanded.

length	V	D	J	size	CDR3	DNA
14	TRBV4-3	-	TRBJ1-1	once	CASSPGQSNTEAFF	TGCGCCAGCAGCCCGGGACAATCGAACACTGAAGCTTTCTTT
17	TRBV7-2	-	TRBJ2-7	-	CASSFGVRGGSSYEQYF	TGTGCCAGCAGCTTTGGGGTCCGAGGGGGGAGCTCCTACGAGCAGTACTTC
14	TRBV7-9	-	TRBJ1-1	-	CASSLASGDTEAFF	TGTGCCAGCAGCTTAGCCTCCGGGGACACTGAAGCTTTCTTT
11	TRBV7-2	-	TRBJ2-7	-	CASSLRDVQYF	TGTGCCAGCAGCCTCCGGGACGTACAGTACTTC
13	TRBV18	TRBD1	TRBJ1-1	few	CASPQGGNTEAFF	TGTGCCAGTCCACAGGGGGGGAACACTGAAGCTTTCTTT
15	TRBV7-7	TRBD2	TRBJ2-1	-	CASSHSGGGVNEQFF	TGTGCTAGCAGCCATAGCGGGGGGGGTGTCAATGAGCAGTTCTTC
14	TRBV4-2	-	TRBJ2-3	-	CASSQESTTDTQYF	TGTGCCAGCAGCCAAGAGAGTACAACAGATACGCAGTATTTT
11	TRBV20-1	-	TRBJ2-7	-	CSARRTYEQYF	TGCAGTGCTAGGAGGACCTACGAGCAGTACTTC
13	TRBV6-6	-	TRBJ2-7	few	CASMGGLLYEQYF	TGTGCCAGCATGGGGGGCCTCCTCTACGAGCAGTACTTC
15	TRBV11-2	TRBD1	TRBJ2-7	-	CASSLTDRATYEQYF	TGTGCCAGCAGCCTTACCGACAGGGCGACCTACGAGCAGTACTTC
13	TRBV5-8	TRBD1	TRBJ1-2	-	CASSSGQGPGYTF	TGTGCCAGCAGCTCGGGACAGGGGCCTGGCTACACCTTC
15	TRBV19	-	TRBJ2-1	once	CASRPDTGTYNEQFF	TGTGCCAGTAGACCGGACACCGGAACCTACAATGAGCAGTTCTTC
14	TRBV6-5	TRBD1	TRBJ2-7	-	CASRGTGYSYEQYF	TGTGCCAGCAGAGGGACAGGGTATAGCTACGAGCAGTACTTC
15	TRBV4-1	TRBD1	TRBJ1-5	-	CASSPDRISNQPQHF	TGCGCCAGCAGCCCGGACAGGATTAGCAATCAGCCCCAGCATTTT
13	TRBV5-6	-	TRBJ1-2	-	CASSLHANYGYTF	TGTGCCAGCAGCTTACACGCTAACTATGGCTACACCTTC
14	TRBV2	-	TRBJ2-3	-	CASIWTSSTDTQYF	TGTGCCAGCATATGGACTTCTAGCACAGATACGCAGTATTTT
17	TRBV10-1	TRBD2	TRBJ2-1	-	CANPGLDGLSSYNEQFF	TGCGCCAACCCGGGACTAGACGGCCTAAGCTCCTACAATGAGCAGTTCTTC
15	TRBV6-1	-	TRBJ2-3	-	CASSDFSRSTDTQYF	TGTGCCAGCAGTGATTTCTCGCGGTCCACAGATACGCAGTATTTT